This passage covers 27 T cell receptor beta chains from one sample sequenced in a study of CXCR3-negative and CXCR3-positive naive CD8 T cells (dated by TCRdb to between 2019 and 2020). The research as a whole found: Compared with CXCR3-negative naive cells, CXCR3-positive naive cells had TRB CDR3s with higher hydrophobicity (lower Kidera factor 4), lower energy, and higher strength and volume indices.

For sequencing, a NextSeq 550 was employed. The Human TCR Profiling Kit (MiLaboratory) was used to prepare UMI-labeled 5' RACE TRB cDNA libraries. The reads underwent TCRdb reprocessing, giving one record for each CDR3 protein sequence and no DNA. The table for this sample records about 98,000 distinct CDR3 sequences. The top ten constitute 0.9% to 1.2% of the sample. Their antigen targets remain unknown. The material sequenced was naive CXCR3+ CD8+ T cells from blood. The cell subset or site label for this specimen denotes: CD45RO-CCR7+CD27+CD95- naive CD8+ T cells expressing CXCR3 (TNR3+). These TCRs come from a human donor in good health. Some clones in this sample may be carry-over from other donors' samples.

The chain recombines TRBV27 with TRBJ2-7; TCRdb proposes TRBD2, but this gene call is untestable without DNA. The CDR3 has 12 amino acids. Germline CDR1 reads MNHEY; CDR2 reads SMNVEV (reference sequence). CDR3 residues: CASSATSNERYF.

This chain joins TRBV29-1 and TRBJ2-7; TCRdb names TRBD2, which stays unverified in the absence of DNA. Germline-derived CDR1 and CDR2 are SQVTM and ANQGSEA. The length of the CDR3 is 13 residues. The CDR3 sequence is CSVALAPADEQYF.

The CDR3 reads CSAGYSTDTQYF. The chain uses TRBV29-1 and TRBJ2-3. Germline assignment: CDR1 SQVTM and CDR2 ANQGSEA. The CDR3 contains 12 residues.

The J gene is TRBJ1-5, the V gene TRBV29-1. CDR3 length: 14 residues. Germline V gives CDR1 SQVTM, CDR2 ANQGSEA. This chain's CDR3 is CSAEVDGVNQPQHF.

This sequence joins TRBV27 and TRBJ2-3; TCRdb reports TRBD1, a call that lacks DNA to check it against. Germline values: CDR1 MNHEY, CDR2 SMNVEV (reference sequence). CDR3 length: 19 residues. This chain's CDR3 is CASSSTLSHLPTSTDTQYF.

This chain joins TRBV4-2 and TRBJ2-7; checking the TCRdb D call of TRBD1 is not possible without DNA. Germline values: CDR1 LGHNA, CDR2 YNFKEQ. The CDR3 contains 16 residues. The CDR3 is CASSQGVQGAQYEQYF.

The chain combines TRBV29-1 with TRBJ2-1; TCRdb returns TRBD2, unconfirmable since there is no DNA. Per the germline V gene, CDR1 is SQVTM and CDR2 is ANQGSEA. This CDR3 is built from 17 residues. CDR3 sequence reads: CSVEDPSGGASYNEQFF.

V and J are TRBV7-9 and TRBJ2-5. CDR3 size: 14 residues. Germline lookup yields CDR1 SEHNR and CDR2 FQNEAQ (reference sequence). The CDR3 is CASTLDGVQETQCF.

The chain couples TRBV4-2 to TRBJ2-2. The CDR3 is 17 residues long. Germline assignment: CDR1 LGHNA and CDR2 YNFKEQ. This chain's CDR3 is CASSQPEVFGNTGELFF.

V usage is TRBV5-1 and J usage is TRBJ2-7; the D call of TRBD1 rests on TCRdb alone, since no DNA is present to check it. The CDR3 runs 15 residues. The germline CDR1 and CDR2 sequences are SGHRS and YFSETQ. CDR3: CASSLEGPGGDEQYF.

V and J are TRBV3-1 and TRBJ2-7; lacking DNA, the TRBD2 call made by TCRdb goes unchecked. Germline V gene lookup returns CDR1 LGHDT and CDR2 YNNKEL (reference sequence). The CDR3 loop spans 17 amino acids. CDR3: CASSQVTSGSASYEQYF.

The gene calls are TRBV9 and TRBJ2-2; the TCRdb call, TRBD1, lacks DNA for checking. The CDR3 loop spans 18 amino acids. The germline CDR1 and CDR2 sequences are SGDLS and YYNGEE. CDR3 sequence: CASSDNRWDSMNTGELFF.

The gene calls are TRBV10-3 and TRBJ2-3; TCRdb indicates TRBD2, and absent DNA this call remains unverified. Germline-derived CDR1 and CDR2 are ENHRY and SYGVKD. CDR3 length equals 15 residues. CDR3 loop: CAIKDGGGNTDTQYF.

The chain couples TRBV7-9 to TRBJ2-5. The CDR3 contains 14 residues. Germline lookup yields CDR1 SEHNR and CDR2 FQNEAQ (reference sequence). The CDR3 region is CASRRVVTVETQYF.

The gene calls are TRBV12-3 or TRBV12-4 and TRBJ2-7; TCRdb gives TRBD1 as the D gene, but with no DNA this cannot be confirmed. This CDR3 contains 14 residues. CDR3 sequence reads: CASSWGQETYEQYF.

The chain is built from TRBV2 and TRBJ1-5. The CDR3 contains 14 residues. Germline V CDR1 and CDR2: SNHLY, FYNNEI. CDR3 in amino acids: CASTQAIRDEPQHF.

V gene TRBV12-3 or TRBV12-4 combines with J gene TRBJ2-3; TCRdb's D call, TRBD1, is unchecked because there is no DNA. The CDR3 consists of 13 residues. The CDR3: CANADRGTDTQYF.

CDR3 amino acids: CSVALGELTGELFF. The chain has TRBV29-1 and TRBJ2-2. This CDR3 region has 14 residues. Germline V CDR1 and CDR2: SQVTM, ANQGSEA.

V usage is TRBV5-1 and J usage is TRBJ2-5; absent DNA, TCRdb's TRBD2 call cannot be checked. CDR3 length equals 17 residues. The germline V gene has CDR1 SGHRS and CDR2 YFSETQ. The CDR3 sequence is CASSLVSSGGTSETQYF.

The CDR3 sequence is CSARDSSYEQYF. The chain couples TRBV20-1 to TRBJ2-7; TCRdb proposes TRBD1, but this gene call is untestable without DNA. This CDR3 is built from 12 residues. From germline, CDR1 is DFQATT and CDR2 SNEGSKA (reference sequence).

The rearrangement links TRBV12-3 or TRBV12-4 to TRBJ2-7; TCRdb lists TRBD1, though no DNA is available to test this call. The length of the CDR3 is 14 residues. The CDR3 is CASSSGRNPYEQYF.

The chain recombines TRBV3-1 with TRBJ2-7. Germline values: CDR1 LGHDT, CDR2 YNNKEL (reference sequence). The CDR3 sequence is 15 residues long. The CDR3 reads CASSQDLDSSYEQYF.

The chain recombines TRBV6-2 or TRBV6-3 with TRBJ2-7; the D gene TCRdb calls, TRBD1, cannot be checked with no DNA. This CDR3 has 15 amino acids. The germline V gene has CDR1 MNHEY and CDR2 SVGEGT. The CDR3 loop reads CASTPSLDRGYEQYF.

The gene calls are TRBV7-2 and TRBJ1-4. Looked up from germline, CDR1 is SGHTA and CDR2 is FQGNSA. The CDR3 covers 19 residues. CDR3 sequence reads: CASSPPGLTGGGINEKLFF.

V gene TRBV29-1 combines with J gene TRBJ2-7; lacking DNA, the TRBD2 call made by TCRdb goes unchecked. CDR1 and CDR2 from the germline V gene are SQVTM and ANQGSEA. This CDR3 region has 14 residues. The chain's CDR3 is CSVEREGSSYEQYF.

The chain uses TRBV28 and TRBJ2-1; the TCRdb D gene call, TRBD2, has no DNA to confirm it. The CDR3 runs 13 residues. Per germline, CDR1 MDHEN and CDR2 SYDVKM. CDR3 in amino acids: CASSLEEDNEQFF.

The genes are TRBV27 and TRBJ1-6; the D call of TRBD1 rests on TCRdb alone, since no DNA is present to check it. The germline CDR1 and CDR2 sequences are MNHEY and SMNVEV (reference sequence). The CDR3 contains 14 residues. The CDR3 here is CASSLLDSNSPLHF.